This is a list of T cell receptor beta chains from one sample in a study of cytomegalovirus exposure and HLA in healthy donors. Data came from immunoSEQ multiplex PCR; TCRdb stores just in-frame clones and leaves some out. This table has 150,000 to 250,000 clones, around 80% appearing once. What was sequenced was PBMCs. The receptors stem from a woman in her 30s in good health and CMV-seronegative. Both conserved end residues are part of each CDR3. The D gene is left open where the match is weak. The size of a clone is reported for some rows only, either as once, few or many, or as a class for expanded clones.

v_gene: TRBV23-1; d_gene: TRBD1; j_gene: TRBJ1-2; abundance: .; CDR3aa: CASSQFPGQGAQEGFYGYTF; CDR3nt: TGCGCCAGCAGTCAATTTCCGGGACAGGGGGCGCAGGAAGGCTTCTATGGCTACACCTTC
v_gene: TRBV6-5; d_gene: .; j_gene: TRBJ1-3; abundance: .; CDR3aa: CASSRQAGNTIYF; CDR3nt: TGTGCCAGCAGTCGACAGGCTGGAAACACCATATATTTT
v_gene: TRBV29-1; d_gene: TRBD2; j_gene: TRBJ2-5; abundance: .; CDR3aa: CSASTSGRPHRETQYF; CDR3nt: TGCAGCGCCTCTACTAGCGGGAGACCTCACAGGGAGACCCAGTACTTC
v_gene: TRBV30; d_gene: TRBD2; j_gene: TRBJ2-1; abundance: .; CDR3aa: CAWSSGGPSSYNEQFF; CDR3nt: TGTGCCTGGAGCAGCGGGGGGCCGAGCTCCTACAATGAGCAGTTCTTC
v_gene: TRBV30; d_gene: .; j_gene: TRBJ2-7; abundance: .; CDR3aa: CAWSDPSYSYEQYF; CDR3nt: TGTGCCTGGAGTGATCCTAGCTATTCCTACGAGCAGTACTTC
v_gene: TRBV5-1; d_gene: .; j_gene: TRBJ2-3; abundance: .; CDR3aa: CASSLGQGLAADTQYF; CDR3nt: TGCGCCAGCAGCTTGGGTCAGGGGTTGGCGGCAGATACGCAGTATTTT
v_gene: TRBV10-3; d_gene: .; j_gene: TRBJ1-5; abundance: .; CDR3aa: CAISEISTSQPQHF; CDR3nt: TGTGCCATCAGTGAGATATCCACGAGTCAGCCCCAGCATTTT
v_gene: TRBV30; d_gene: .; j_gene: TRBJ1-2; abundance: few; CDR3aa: CAWSGLSDIYGYTF; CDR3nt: TGTGCCTGGAGTGGTCTCAGTGATATCTATGGCTACACCTTC
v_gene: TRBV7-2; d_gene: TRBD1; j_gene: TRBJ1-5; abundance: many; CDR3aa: CASSSQTGYQPQHF; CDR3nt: TGTGCCAGCAGCTCCCAGACAGGGTATCAGCCCCAGCATTTT
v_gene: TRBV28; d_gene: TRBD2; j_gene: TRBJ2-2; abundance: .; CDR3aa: CASRPHGGESGELFF; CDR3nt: TGTGCCAGCAGGCCACACGGGGGGGAGTCCGGGGAGCTGTTTTTT
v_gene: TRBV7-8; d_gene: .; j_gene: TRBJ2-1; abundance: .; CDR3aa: CASSPRRLVSYNEQFF; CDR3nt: TGTGCCAGCAGCCCACGACGACTAGTCTCCTACAATGAGCAGTTCTTC
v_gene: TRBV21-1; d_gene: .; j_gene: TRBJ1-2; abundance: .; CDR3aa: CASSKIGPAGGYGYTF; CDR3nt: TGTGCCAGCAGCAAAATCGGGCCCGCGGGCGGCTATGGCTACACCTTC
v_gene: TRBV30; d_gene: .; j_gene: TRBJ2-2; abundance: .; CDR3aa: CAWSVSSTGELFF; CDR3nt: TGTGCCTGGAGTGTATCTTCGACCGGGGAGCTGTTTTTT
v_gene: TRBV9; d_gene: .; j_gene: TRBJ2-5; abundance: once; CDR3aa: CASSAPPPQETQYF; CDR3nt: TGTGCCAGCAGCGCCCCTCCCCCCCAGGAGACCCAGTACTTC
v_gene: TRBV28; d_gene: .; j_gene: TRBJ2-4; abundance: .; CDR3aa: CASSLGGLAKNIQYF; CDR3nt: TGTGCCAGCAGTCTGGGCGGGCTAGCCAAAAACATTCAGTACTTC
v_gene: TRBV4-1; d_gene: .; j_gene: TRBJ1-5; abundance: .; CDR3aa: CASSQGHYSNQPQHF; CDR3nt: TGCGCCAGCAGCCAGGGCCATTATAGCAATCAGCCCCAGCATTTT
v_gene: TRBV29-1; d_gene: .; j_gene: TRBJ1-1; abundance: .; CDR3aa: CSVEMQGGTEAFF; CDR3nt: TGCAGCGTTGAAATGCAGGGAGGGACTGAAGCTTTCTTT
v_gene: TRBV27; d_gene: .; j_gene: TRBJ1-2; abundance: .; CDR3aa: CASSLAGRGYGYTF; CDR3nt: TGTGCCAGCAGTTTAGCAGGGAGGGGCTATGGCTACACCTTC
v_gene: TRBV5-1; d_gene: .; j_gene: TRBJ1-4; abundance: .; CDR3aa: CASSLGGSNEKLFF; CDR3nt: TGCGCCAGCAGCTTGGGAGGGTCTAATGAAAAACTGTTTTTT
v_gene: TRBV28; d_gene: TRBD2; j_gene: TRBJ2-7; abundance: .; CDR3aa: CASSRGASGIWPYEQYF; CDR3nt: TGTGCCAGCAGTAGGGGGGCTAGCGGGATTTGGCCCTACGAGCAGTACTTC
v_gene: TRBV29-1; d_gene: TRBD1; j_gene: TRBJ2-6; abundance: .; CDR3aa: CSVGLWTGGDSGANVLTF; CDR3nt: TGCAGCGTTGGCTTGTGGACAGGGGGCGATTCTGGGGCCAACGTCCTGACTTTC
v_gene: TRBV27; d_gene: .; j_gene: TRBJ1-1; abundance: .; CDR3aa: CASSLGGAGNTEAFF; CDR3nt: TGTGCCAGCAGTTTAGGGGGCGCAGGGAACACTGAAGCTTTCTTT
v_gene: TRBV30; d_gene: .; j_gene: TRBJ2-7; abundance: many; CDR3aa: CAWSSSADSLSYEQYF; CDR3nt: TGTGCCTGGAGTTCCTCGGCGGACTCCCTCTCCTACGAGCAGTACTTC
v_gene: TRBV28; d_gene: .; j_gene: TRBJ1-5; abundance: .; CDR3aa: CASLQYSNQPQHF; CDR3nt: TGTGCCAGTTTACAGTATAGCAATCAGCCCCAGCATTTT
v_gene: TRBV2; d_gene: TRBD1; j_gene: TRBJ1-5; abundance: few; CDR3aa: CASKGTGVSQPQHF; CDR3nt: TGTGCCAGCAAGGGAACAGGGGTATCTCAGCCCCAGCATTTT
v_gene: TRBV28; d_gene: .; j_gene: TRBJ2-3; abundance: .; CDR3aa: CASSLLQDSGTDTQYF; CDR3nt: TGTGCCAGCAGTTTATTGCAGGATTCGGGCACAGATACGCAGTATTTT